This TCR beta chain originates from a study of siplizumab effects on memory and regulatory T cells. Points from the study as a whole: Naive T cells looked more diverse than memory cells and looked like major alloresponse contributors.

A remark on this clone: The antigen is undetermined.

Data came from immunoSEQ multiplex PCR; TCRdb stores just in-frame clones and leaves some out. Among approximately 100,000 clones listed, about 93% were seen once. CDR1 is SQVTM and CDR2 is ANQGSEA in the germline V gene. J gave up 3 bases and V 7 bases, and 3 bases lay outside the gene matches. The CDR3 extends over 12 amino acids. V is TRBV29-1 and J is TRBJ2-3, with 8 bases matching TRBD1. The source material was non-Treg CD4+ T cells sorted from blood. The receptor's source is a human donor in good health. CDR3 sequence: CSGGTGTDTQYF. Here the CDR3 DNA reads TGCAGCGGGGGGACAGGTACAGATACGCAGTATTTT.